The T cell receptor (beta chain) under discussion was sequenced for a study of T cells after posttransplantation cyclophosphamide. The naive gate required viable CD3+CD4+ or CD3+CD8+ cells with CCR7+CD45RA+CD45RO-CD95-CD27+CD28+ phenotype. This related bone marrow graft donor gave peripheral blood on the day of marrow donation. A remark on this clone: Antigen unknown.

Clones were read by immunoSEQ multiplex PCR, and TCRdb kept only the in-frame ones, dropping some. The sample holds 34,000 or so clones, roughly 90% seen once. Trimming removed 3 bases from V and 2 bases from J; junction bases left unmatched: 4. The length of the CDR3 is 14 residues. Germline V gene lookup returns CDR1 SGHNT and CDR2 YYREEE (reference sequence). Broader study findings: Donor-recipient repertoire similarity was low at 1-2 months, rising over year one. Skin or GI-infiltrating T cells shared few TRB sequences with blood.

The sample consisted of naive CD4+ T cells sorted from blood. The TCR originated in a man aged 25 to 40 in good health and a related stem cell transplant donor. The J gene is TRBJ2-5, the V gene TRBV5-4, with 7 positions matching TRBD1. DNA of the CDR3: TGTGCCAGCAGCTCCGGGGACAGACAAGAGACCCAGTACTTC. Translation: CASSSGDRQETQYF. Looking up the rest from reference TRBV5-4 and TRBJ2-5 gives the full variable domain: ETGVTQSPTHLIKTRGQQVTLRCSSQSGHNTVSWYQQALGQGPQFIFQYYREEENGRGNFPPRFSGLQFPNYSSELNVNALELDDSALYLCASSSGDRQETQYFGPGTRLLVL.